The 5 T cell receptor beta chains listed next were all sequenced from one sample in a study of monozygotic twins with inflammatory bowel disease. TCRdb reprocessed the 5' RACE reads, keeping one entry per CDR3 protein, no DNA. This sample's table has 210,000 or so distinct CDR3 sequences. Input material: blood. The receptor source for this set is a human donor with ulcerative colitis or Crohn's disease, or a healthy co-twin of an affected twin (not recorded which).

The chain combines TRBV4-1 with TRBJ2-2; the TCRdb D gene call, TRBD2, has no DNA to confirm it. The germline gives CDR1 MGHRA, CDR2 YSYEKL. The CDR3 is 15 residues long. The CDR3 region is CASSQWRGGPGELFF.

The rearrangement uses TRBV18 and TRBJ2-6; the D call of TRBD1 rests on TCRdb alone, since no DNA is present to check it. Germline CDR1 KGHSH, CDR2 LQKENI. The CDR3 is 16 amino acids. The CDR3 spells CASSPPMGPGANVLTF. The variable domain in full, with the rest retrieved from reference TRBV18 and TRBJ2-6, is NAGVMQNPRHLVRRRGQEARLRCSPMKGHSHVYWYRQLPEEGLKFMVYLQKENIIDESGMPKERFSAEFPKEGPSILRIQQVVRGDSAAYFCASSPPMGPGANVLTFGAGSRLTVL.

This chain links TRBV6-1 with TRBJ1-1; TCRdb selects TRBD1, and the lack of DNA leaves this call unchecked. Germline V gene data show CDR1 as MNHNS and CDR2 as SASEGT. The CDR3 is 17 amino acids. The CDR3 spells CASSGPPGTGFGTEAFF.

The chain uses TRBV11-2 and TRBJ2-6; the D call from TCRdb, TRBD1, cannot be confirmed without DNA. This CDR3 has 14 residues. Germline V CDR1 and CDR2: SGHAT, FQNNGV. The CDR3 protein is CATPHVSGANVLTF.

The rearrangement joins TRBV7-2 to TRBJ1-2. CDR3 size: 16 residues. CDR1 and CDR2 from the germline V gene are SGHTA and FQGNSA. CDR3 region: CASSLTKGSPNYGYTF.